This section outlines one TCR beta chain sequence together with its context. What it binds is unknown. These data originate in a study of identical twins. The study's findings and limits: The authors noted that invariant MAIT and iNKT cells could partly confound zero-insertion analyses. The models systematically underestimated how much out-of-frame TCR alpha was shared in monozygotic twins.

TCRdb reanalysed the 5' RACE reads using MiXCR and keeps one entry per CDR3 protein. The sample shows 500,000 to 550,000 distinct CDR3 sequences, less than 25% of them seen only once. CDR3 length: 18 amino acids. These records were also assigned to another study, of T cells expressing NK-cell markers.

What was sequenced was CD4+ T cells sorted from blood. The chain recombines TRBV21-1 with TRBJ2-6; the table names TRBD1, a call not compared with the DNA. TRBV21-1 is shown as a pseudogene. The clonotype comes from a woman under 30 in good health. Written as DNA, the CDR3 is TGTGCCAGCAGCTTGGATGGGACAGTTTTCGGCGGGGCCAACGTCCTGACTTTC. This encodes CASSLDGTVFGGANVLTF.